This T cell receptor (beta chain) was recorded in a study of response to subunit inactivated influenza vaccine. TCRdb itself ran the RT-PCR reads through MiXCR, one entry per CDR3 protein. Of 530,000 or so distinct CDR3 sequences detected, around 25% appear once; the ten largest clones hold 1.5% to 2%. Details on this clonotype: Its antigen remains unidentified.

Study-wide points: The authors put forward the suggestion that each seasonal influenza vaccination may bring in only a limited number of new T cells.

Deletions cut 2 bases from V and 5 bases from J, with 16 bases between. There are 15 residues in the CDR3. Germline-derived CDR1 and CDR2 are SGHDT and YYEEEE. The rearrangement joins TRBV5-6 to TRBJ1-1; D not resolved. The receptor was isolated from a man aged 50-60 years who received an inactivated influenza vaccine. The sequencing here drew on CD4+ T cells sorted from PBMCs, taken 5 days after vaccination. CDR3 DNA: TGTGCCAGCAGCTTTTTCTCGGCCGCGGGGACTGAAGCTTTCTTT. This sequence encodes CASSFFSAAGTEAFF.